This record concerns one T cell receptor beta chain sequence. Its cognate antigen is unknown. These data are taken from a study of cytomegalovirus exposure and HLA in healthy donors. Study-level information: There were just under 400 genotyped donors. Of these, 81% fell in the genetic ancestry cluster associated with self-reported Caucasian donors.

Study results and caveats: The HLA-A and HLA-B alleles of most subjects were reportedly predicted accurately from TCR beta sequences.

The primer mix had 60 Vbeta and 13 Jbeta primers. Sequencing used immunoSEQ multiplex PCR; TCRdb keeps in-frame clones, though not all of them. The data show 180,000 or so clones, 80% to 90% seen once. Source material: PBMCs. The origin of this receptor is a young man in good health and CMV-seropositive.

CDR3 loop: CASSIRGTQETQYF. CDR3 coding DNA: TGTGCCAGCAGCATCCGGGGGACCCAAGAGACCCAGTACTTC. The chain carries TRBV7-2 and TRBJ2-5, with D possibly matching TRBD2 (6 bases). CDR3 length: 14 residues. Germline CDR1 is SGHTA and CDR2 is FQGNSA. Trimming removed 5 bases at V and 1 base at J, with 11 bases between.